The present entry profiles one TCR beta chain with its context. Its antigen is still unknown. Qualities for individual bases were not recorded, and no much larger clone is one base off. The time point label, as the study defines it: baseline before oral tofacitinib. From alopecia areata patients, peripheral blood was collected along with lesional scalp punch biopsies. PBMCs were isolated by density centrifugation and stained for CD3, CD4 and CD8, after which CD4+ and CD8+ T cells were sorted on a FACSAria. The CDR3, cysteine through phenylalanine, is 14 amino acids long. Only the CDR3 region is kept as DNA, spanning 42 bases read in frame from base 1. CDR1 and CDR2, per the germline V gene (reference sequence), are LNHDA and SQIVND. Trimming takes 2 bases from V and 2 bases from J, and the germline ends sit 10 bases apart. These data are taken from a study of CD8+ T cells in alopecia areata (dated by TCRdb to the late 2010s). For context, the study as a whole: The treated patients, all with moderate-to-severe alopecia areata, were enrolled in an open-label pilot trial of oral tofacitinib given at 5 to 10 mg twice daily. Patients received tofacitinib for 6 to 18 months and were then followed off drug for 6 months to check for delayed response and recurrence. High-throughput TCRbeta sequencing was used to examine T cell clonal expansion in alopecia areata in both the C3H/HeJ mouse model and human patients. On the human side, TCRbeta sequencing was run on scalp tissue and on sorted CD4+ and CD8+ peripheral blood T cells from healthy controls and from alopecia areata patients with either patchy or totalis/universalis disease. Tofacitinib-treated patients had biopsies at baseline and at 4 and 24 weeks of treatment, with a later scalp biopsy in several patients. Scalp clonality was compared among normal scalp (n=4), patchy alopecia areata scalp (n=8), and alopecia totalis/universalis scalp (n=8). RNA came from the PAXgene miRNA kit for fixed scalp, the miRNeasy kit for PBMCs, and the RNeasy kit for mouse skin. Amplification of TCRbeta CDR3 regions was done by immunoSEQ multiplex PCR using 35 Vbeta forward primers and 13 Jbeta reverse primers.

The paper as a whole reports these results and caveats: Scalp TCR repertoire analysis is complicated because resident alphabeta T cells in normal human skin are also sequenced, whereas mouse skin is dominated by gammadelta T cells. Shared TCR sequences between patients were less evident than in mice, which may be partly attributable to HLA diversity in the patient population. Compared with normal scalp, lesional scalp had higher clonality and more expanded CD8+ clones, particularly in alopecia totalis/universalis, a pattern that suggests antigenic drive.

The library relied on the immunoSEQ multiplex PCR assay. For TCR sequencing, RNA was extracted from every sample and reverse transcribed into cDNA to serve as template. SuperScript III was used for first-strand cDNA synthesis, primed with a 2:1 mix of oligo-dT and random hexamers. A synthetic immune receptor repertoire was used to gauge amplification bias, and whatever bias remained was removed computationally. The original pipeline was this. After raw reads were preprocessed to remove errors, the CDR3 was defined following IMGT conventions as running from the conserved cysteine to phenylalanine. Clonality was computed by normalizing Shannon entropy by log2 of the number of productive unique TCRs and subtracting the result from 1. Whether scalp clones were CD4 or CD8 was inferred by matching scalp TCRbeta sequences against CD4 and CD8 repertoires sorted from blood. TCRdb holds this immuneACCESS table with in-frame rearrangements only. Some clones are missing; in checked studies, unresolved V genes explain under half, and the rest has no known cause. Clone size and V and J calls were adopted from that table, with D and trimming inferred from the DNA. This sample gives 150,000 to 200,000 clones in total; around 63% of them show up just once. Of the sample, 1.7% falls within the top ten clones.

The receptor's source is a human donor with alopecia areata. The rearranged chain carries TRBV19 and TRBJ2-7; the D gene assignment is ambiguous. Here the sequenced sample was CD4+ T cells sorted from blood, taken at week 0. CDR3 protein: CASSITTDPYEQYF. The sequenced DNA: TGTGCCAGTAGTATAACGACTGACCCCTACGAGCAGTACTTC.